This T cell receptor (beta chain) was captured in a study of blood T cell repertoires in COVID-19. Looking at the study overall: Whether acute or convalescent, the COVID-19 samples came from the United States, Italy and Spain. From T cells, B-cell-depleted T cells, or PBMCs came the material, which was cDNA or gDNA.

Under the authors' procedure: Amplification of reference gene primers was used by the study to estimate nucleated cell counts. Sequenced by immunoSEQ multiplex PCR; TCRdb stores in-frame clones only, minus some. That table supplies the V and J calls and clone size; D and trimming were determined from the DNA. The sample contains fewer than 350,000 clones, around 85% of which appear only once. Seattle-derived patients entered the study during active infection and were followed longitudinally. After removal of 6 bases from V and 10 bases from J, the junction contained 9 bases not matched to a gene. CDR3 length equals 13 residues. Germline V CDR1 and CDR2: SEHNR, FQNEAQ (reference sequence).

This rearrangement joins TRBV7-9 to TRBJ2-1, with 7 bases matching TRBD2. The origin of this receptor is a young woman with COVID-19, enrolled during active disease. Material: peripheral blood. The CDR3 coding sequence is TGTGCCAGCAGTACTATAACTAGCGCGGAGCAGTTCTTC. Residues: CASSTITSAEQFF.